Presented here are 31 T cell receptor beta chains from one specimen sequenced in a study of T-cell memory formation after mild COVID-19. TCRdb processed the 5' RACE reads anew with MiXCR; each CDR3 protein has one entry. The sample carries fewer than 700,000 distinct CDR3 sequences, less than 25% recorded once. Sequenced sample: PBMCs or a T cell subset sorted from them (not recorded which). The receptors were sampled from an adult woman who had mild COVID-19 (a few samples of this study predate the infection). Cell type and time point are not known.

This clonotype appeared a few times. The chain uses TRBV4-2 and TRBJ2-5; possible D gene TRBD1, 6 bases. The CDR3 is 15 amino acids. CDR1 is LGHNA and CDR2 is YNFKEQ in the germline V gene. Deletions cut 0 bases from V and 4 bases from J, with 12 bases between. The CDR3 reads CASSQDNSGAETQYF. As DNA, the CDR3 is TGTGCCAGCAGCCAAGATAATTCAGGGGCAGAGACCCAGTACTTC.

The chain joins TRBV2 to TRBJ2-6, with D hard to call. Germline CDR1 SNHLY, CDR2 FYNNEI. With 7 bases removed from V and 2 bases from J, the gap between germline ends came to 6 bases. The CDR3 covers 13 residues. The CDR3 here is CASMATGANVLTF. The DNA for the CDR3 is TGTGCCAGCATGGCCACTGGGGCCAACGTCCTGACTTTC.

The rearrangement uses TRBV4-3 and TRBJ2-5; D gene ambiguous. Germline assignment: CDR1 LGHNA and CDR2 YSLEER. There are 11 residues in the CDR3. The V end lost 4 bases, the J end lost 10 bases, and 10 bases lay between the germline ends. This chain's CDR3 is CASSPGPDQYF. CDR3 coding DNA: TGCGCCAGCAGCCCCGGCCCCGACCAGTACTTC.

This clonotype appeared a few times. The V gene is TRBV5-1, the J gene TRBJ1-1; unclear D gene. The CDR3 runs 12 residues. The V gene's germline CDR1 is SGHRS and CDR2 YFSETQ. The V gene lost 3 bases and the J gene lost 6 bases, with 9 bases spanning the gap. CDR3 protein: CASSSDPPEAFF. The DNA of the CDR3 is TGCGCCAGCAGCTCCGACCCCCCTGAAGCTTTCTTT.

The CDR3 region is CSVDQGGDTQYF. Here the CDR3 DNA reads TGCAGCGTTGACCAGGGTGGAGATACGCAGTATTTT. V is TRBV29-1 and J is TRBJ2-3, with D possibly being TRBD1 (5 bases). CDR3 size: 12 residues. CDR1 is SQVTM, CDR2 ANQGSEA, per germline. V was trimmed by 3 bases and J by 5 bases, leaving 9 bases between them.

This clonotype was counted between two and nine times. DNA for the CDR3: TGTGCCAGCACCGGGGAGACCCAGTACTTC. Protein product: CASTGETQYF. This sequence joins TRBV7-9 and TRBJ2-5; D gene ambiguous. The germline CDR1 and CDR2 sequences are SEHNR and FQNEAQ (reference sequence). The CDR3 is 10 residues long. Trimming shortened V by 7 bases and J by 5 bases, and 5 bases separated the two germline ends.

The chain employs TRBV23-1 and TRBJ1-6; D unclear. TRBV23-1 is known as an ORF, though its function is uncertain. V lost 0 bases and J 14 bases, leaving 11 bases between the germline ends. The CDR3 sequence is 13 residues long. CDR3 protein: CASSQSSHFALHF. CDR3 sequence (DNA): TGCGCCAGCAGTCAATCCAGCCATTTCGCCCTCCACTTT.

This clonotype occurred many times. The V call is TRBV3-1, the J call TRBJ2-1; maybe TRBD1 (6 bases). Germline CDR1 is LGHDT and CDR2 is YNNKEL (reference sequence). V lost 4 bases, J lost 4 bases, and 8 bases lay in between. There are 13 residues in the CDR3. The CDR3 bases are TGTGCCAGCAGCCCAGGACAGTACAATGAGCAGTTCTTC. Translating it yields CASSPGQYNEQFF.

The J gene is TRBJ1-2, the V gene TRBV7-9, with TRBD1 as a possible D gene (5 bases). Looked up from germline, CDR1 is SEHNR and CDR2 is FQNEAQ (reference sequence). The CDR3 spans 15 residues. V lost 6 bases to trimming and J lost 3 bases, with 17 bases between them. This CDR3 reads CASSFLTADDYGYTF. In DNA, the CDR3 is TGTGCCAGCAGTTTTCTGACAGCAGACGACTATGGCTACACCTTC.

This clonotype has more than one count but fewer than ten. The V and J genes are TRBV9 and TRBJ1-1, with D perhaps TRBD1 (6 bases). The V end was cut by 2 bases, the J end by 1 base, with 12 bases between. This CDR3 spans 15 amino acids. The germline CDR1 and CDR2 sequences are SGDLS and YYNGEE. The CDR3 DNA reads as TGTGCCAGCAGCGTTCATCAGGGGAGGAACACTGAAGCTTTCTTT. It codes for CASSVHQGRNTEAFF.

Only one count was recorded for this clonotype. The chain is built from TRBV9 and TRBJ2-7; D possibly corresponds to TRBD2 (6 bases). The CDR3 extends over 15 amino acids. V lost 3 bases to trimming and J lost 3 bases, with 16 bases between them. Germline CDR1 is SGDLS and CDR2 is YYNGEE. CDR3 amino acids: CASSGGDRRGYEQYF. For the CDR3, the DNA is TGTGCCAGCAGCGGGGGGGACCGCCGGGGCTACGAGCAGTACTTC.

The chain couples TRBV27 to TRBJ2-1, with 7 bases aligning to TRBD2. The J segment lost 6 bases and the V segment lost 6 bases, leaving 14 bases of the junction unmatched. The CDR3 consists of 16 residues. Looked up from germline, CDR1 is MNHEY and CDR2 is SMNVEV (reference sequence). CDR3 sequence (DNA): TGTGCCAGCAGGGGGGGGAGTGCGGGAGTTCCCAATGAGCAGTTCTTC. Protein sequence: CASRGGSAGVPNEQFF.

The rearrangement links TRBV6-1 to TRBJ1-5; D is perhaps TRBD1 (5 bases). Trimming took off 4 bases at V and 0 bases at J, with 10 bases between the two ends. The CDR3 is 15 residues long. The germline V gene encodes CDR1 MNHNS and CDR2 SASEGT. CDR3 sequence (DNA): TGTGCCAGCAGTGGGGGACTCATTAGCAATCAGCCCCAGCATTTT. It encodes CASSGGLISNQPQHF.

Details on this clonotype: Germline and junction disagree at one end, which may indicate a read error. The CDR3 DNA follows: TGCAGTGCCAGAGGACTAGCGGTGTACGAGCAGTACTTC. Encoded protein: CSARGLAVYEQYF. The chain is built from TRBV20-1 and TRBJ2-7, with TRBD2 matching 10 bases. The V gene's germline CDR1 is DFQATT and CDR2 SNEGSKA (reference sequence). The CDR3 has 13 residues.

This sequence joins TRBV3-1 and TRBJ2-1; 13 bases map to TRBD2. This CDR3 region has 15 residues. J was trimmed by 9 bases and V by 4 bases; bases with no gene match: 6. Germline-derived CDR1 and CDR2 are LGHDT and YNNKEL (reference sequence). CDR3 region: CASSPRLAGGAEQFF. In nucleotides, the CDR3 is TGTGCCAGCAGCCCCCGACTAGCGGGAGGAGCTGAGCAGTTCTTC.

A few counts support this clonotype. This sequence joins TRBV12-3 or TRBV12-4 and TRBJ2-3; TRBD2 matches 10 bases. The CDR3 sequence is 15 residues long. The junction had 4 bases not matched to a gene; V was cut back by 6 bases and J by 1 base. Here the CDR3 DNA reads TGTGCCAGCAGGCTTACTAGCGGGGGCACAGATACGCAGTATTTT. Translating it yields CASRLTSGGTDTQYF.

V usage is TRBV6-5 and J usage is TRBJ1-5, with a weak D call TRBD1 (5 bases). V lost 7 bases and J lost 2, with 12 bases in between. The CDR3 has 14 amino acids. Per germline, CDR1 MNHEY and CDR2 SVGAGI. CDR3 sequence reads: CASNTRVGNQPQHF. The CDR3 DNA follows: TGTGCCAGCAATACCAGGGTGGGCAATCAGCCCCAGCATTTT.

This clonotype was seen only a few times. The chain is built from TRBV27 and TRBJ1-5, with D possibly matching TRBD1 (5 bases). The CDR3 loop spans 15 amino acids. Germline assignment: CDR1 MNHEY and CDR2 SMNVEV (reference sequence). V lost 1 base and J 3 bases, leaving 10 bases between the germline ends. The CDR3 region has the DNA TGTGCCAGCAGTTTATATAAGGGGCACAATCAGCCCCAGCATTTT. Protein product: CASSLYKGHNQPQHF.

The V call is TRBV7-9, the J call TRBJ1-1; 7 nucleotides agree with TRBD1. CDR3 length: 12 residues. The germline CDR1 and CDR2 sequences are SEHNR and FQNEAQ (reference sequence). With 6 bases clipped from V and 4 bases from J, the junction kept 2 bases outside the gene matches. The CDR3 reads CASRWDSTEAFF. Here the CDR3 DNA reads TGTGCCAGCAGATGGGACAGCACTGAAGCTTTCTTT.

The rearrangement joins TRBV7-9 to TRBJ1-1; a weak D match, TRBD1 (5 bases). The CDR3 has 15 amino acids. The ends were cut back, 0 bases at V and 6 bases at J, with 14 bases in the middle. Germline loops: CDR1 SEHNR, CDR2 FQNEAQ (reference sequence). CDR3 amino acids: CASSLACGTGAEAFF. As DNA, the CDR3 is TGTGCCAGCAGCTTAGCGTGTGGGACCGGCGCTGAAGCTTTCTTT.

This clonotype was seen at least ten times. The chain uses TRBV7-3 and TRBJ2-1, with 7 nucleotides matching TRBD2. V trimming: 4 bases; J trimming: 0 bases; junction bases outside the gene matches: 3. The germline V gene has CDR1 SGHTA and CDR2 FQGTGA. The CDR3 totals 15 residues. This chain's CDR3 is CASSSSSGSYNEQFF. The CDR3 nucleotides are TGTGCCAGCAGCTCCTCTAGCGGCTCCTACAATGAGCAGTTCTTC.

This clonotype was seen many times. V and J are TRBV18 and TRBJ2-3, with D perhaps matching TRBD1 or TRBD2 (5 bases each). V lost 0 bases to trimming and J lost 6 bases, with 19 bases between them. This CDR3 has 17 amino acids. Germline CDR1 reads KGHSH; CDR2 reads LQKENI. CDR3 loop: CASSPPGMTGRADTQYF. CDR3 coding DNA: TGTGCCAGCTCACCACCCGGTATGACGGGGCGCGCGGATACGCAGTATTTT.

This chain links TRBV23-1 with TRBJ2-1; D uncertain. TRBV23-1 is flagged as an ORF with uncertain function. V was pared by 0 bases and J by 8 bases, with 11 bases between. This CDR3 has 14 amino acids. The CDR3, as DNA: TGCGCCAGCAGTCAATCGGAGCCACGGGATGAGCAGTTCTTC. Translation: CASSQSEPRDEQFF.

This clonotype was picked up a small number of times. This chain uses TRBV7-6 with TRBJ1-1; no firm D call. V lost 5 bases, J lost 3 bases, and 13 bases lay in between. This CDR3 contains 14 residues. Germline values: CDR1 SGHVS, CDR2 FNYEAQ. The CDR3 DNA sequence: TGTGCCAGCAGCCAAGGGTTTTTGGACACTGAAGCTTTCTTT. It encodes CASSQGFLDTEAFF.

This clonotype was found a few times. The chain couples TRBV12-3 or TRBV12-4 to TRBJ2-7; TRBD1 might be the D (6 bases). The CDR3 covers 13 residues. Trimming took off 7 bases at V and 4 bases at J, with 14 bases between the two ends. The CDR3 region has the DNA TGTGCCAGCATACAGGGAGATACTTACGAGCAGTACTTC. Protein product: CASIQGDTYEQYF.

This clonotype was counted only a few times. V and J are TRBV15 and TRBJ2-5; possibly TRBD1 or TRBD2 for D (5 bases each). Trimming pared 1 base from V and 9 bases from J, leaving 21 bases between. Germline CDR1 LNHNV, CDR2 YYDKDF (reference sequence). The CDR3 extends over 16 amino acids. CDR3 loop: CATSRGTGPRRAAQYF. The CDR3 DNA reads TGTGCCACCAGCAGAGGAACGGGACCCCGCAGGGCAGCCCAGTACTTC. The full variable domain, in which reference TRBV15 and TRBJ2-5 provide the parts outside the CDR3, is DAMVIQNPRYQVTQFGKPVTLSCSQTLNHNVMYWYQQKSSQAPKLLFHYYDKDFNNEADTPDNFQSRRPNTSFCFLDIRSPGLGDTAMYLCATSRGTGPRRAAQYFGPGTRLLVL.

This clonotype has more than one count but fewer than ten. The J gene is TRBJ1-1, the V gene TRBV12-3 or TRBV12-4; TRBD1 aligns across 11 bases. This CDR3 region has 17 residues. V was pared by 7 bases and J by 1 base, with 11 bases of the junction left unmatched. In nucleotides, the CDR3 is TGTGCCAGCAAAAGGGATGGGACAGGGGGTTGGAACACTGAAGCTTTCTTT. Translating it yields CASKRDGTGGWNTEAFF.

This chain uses TRBV30 with TRBJ2-7; 8 nucleotides line up with TRBD1. The germline gives CDR1 GTSNPN, CDR2 SVGIG (reference sequence). The V gene end was trimmed by 3 bases and the J gene end by 0 bases; junction bases not matched to a gene: 4. The CDR3 covers 14 residues. CDR3 coding DNA: TGTGCCTGGAGGAGGGACAGGATCTCCTACGAGCAGTACTTC. It translates to CAWRRDRISYEQYF.

This clonotype occurred a few times. This sequence joins TRBV7-9 and TRBJ2-3, with 7 nucleotides matching TRBD2. The CDR3 totals 17 residues. J was trimmed by 0 bases and V by 6 bases; bases with no gene match: 12. The germline V gene has CDR1 SEHNR and CDR2 FQNEAQ (reference sequence). Written as DNA, the CDR3 is TGTGCCAGCAGTCGGGGAGGCGTTAGCGGGAGCACAGATACGCAGTATTTT. Protein: CASSRGGVSGSTDTQYF. Together with reference TRBV7-9 and TRBJ2-3, the CDR3 gives the full variable domain: DTGVSQNPRHKITKRGQNVTFRCDPISEHNRLYWYRQTLGQGPEFLTYFQNEAQLEKSRLLSDRFSAERPKGSFSTLEIQRTEQGDSAMYLCASSRGGVSGSTDTQYFGPGTRLTVL.

V usage is TRBV7-6 and J usage is TRBJ1-2; D might be TRBD1 (6 bases). The CDR3 sequence is 20 residues long. Trimming cost V 1 base and J 4 bases, with 28 bases left between them. Per germline, CDR1 SGHVS and CDR2 FNYEAQ. The CDR3 protein is CASSLGGIVHGTSKTYGYTF. The CDR3 coding sequence is TGTGCCAGCAGCTTAGGCGGAATTGTACATGGGACATCGAAGACCTATGGCTACACCTTC.

In this sample, this clonotype turned up a few times. This chain connects TRBV12-3 or TRBV12-4 to TRBJ2-5, with D possibly matching TRBD2 (7 bases). The CDR3 runs to 16 residues. The V gene lost 4 bases and the J gene lost 2 bases, with 17 bases spanning the gap. The chain's CDR3 is CASSSRSGGGQETQYF. The CDR3 coding sequence is TGTGCCAGCAGTTCCAGGTCGGGGGGCGGTCAAGAGACCCAGTACTTC.